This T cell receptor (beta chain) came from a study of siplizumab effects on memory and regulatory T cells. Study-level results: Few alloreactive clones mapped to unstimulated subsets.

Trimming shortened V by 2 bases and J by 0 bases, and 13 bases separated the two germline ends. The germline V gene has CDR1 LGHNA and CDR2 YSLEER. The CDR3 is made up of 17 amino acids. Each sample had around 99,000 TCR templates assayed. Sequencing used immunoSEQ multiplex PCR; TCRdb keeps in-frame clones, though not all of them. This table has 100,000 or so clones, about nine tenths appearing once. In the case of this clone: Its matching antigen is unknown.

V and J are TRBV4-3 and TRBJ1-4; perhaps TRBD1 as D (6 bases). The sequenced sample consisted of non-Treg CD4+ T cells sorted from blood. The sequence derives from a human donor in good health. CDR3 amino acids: CASSQQTGLTTNEKLFF. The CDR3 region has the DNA TGCGCCAGCAGCCAACAGACAGGTTTAACAACTAATGAAAAACTGTTTTTT.